One sample yielded the 31 T cell receptor beta chains listed below, sequenced in a study of tumor-infiltrating lymphocytes in primary liver carcinoma. Each 20-30 mg portion of unsorted bulk tissue served as the source for co-extraction of RNA and DNA. Total RNA (around 0.45 ug) served as template for TCR beta cDNA synthesis primed by a constant-region primer. Libraries for TCR beta were built through three nested multiplex PCR rounds, which together made up a slightly modified ARM-PCR procedure. Both of the initial two PCR rounds ran for approximately 10 cycles and employed TRBV1-TRBV30 forward primers alongside a C-beta reverse primer. TCRdb passed the multiplex PCR reads through MiXCR, listing each CDR3 protein once. Of around 35,000 distinct CDR3 sequences in the sample, around 75% are singletons; the top ten hold around 38%. Material: tumor-adjacent normal liver tissue. The receptors here all came from a man aged 40-49 years with primary liver carcinoma and hepatitis B virus infection.

For this clonotype: A read error may be the cause here, since a much bigger clone is one base away. The gene calls are TRBV2 and TRBJ2-7, with D possibly being TRBD1 (6 bases). CDR3 size: 14 residues. CDR1 and CDR2 (germline): SNHLY, FYNNEI. CDR3 protein: CATSEGIRTAEQYF. CDR3 bases: TGTGCCACCAGTGAAGGAATAAGGACAGCTGAGCAGTACTTC.

A note on this clonotype: The junction departs from the called germline gene at one end, perhaps through a read error. The rearrangement links TRBV4-1 to TRBJ2-4; D unclear. Germline CDR1 and CDR2: MGHRA and YSYEKL. The CDR3 spans 17 residues. CDR3 sequence (DNA): TGCGCCAGCAACCAAGATCCCGGTGTAAAAGCCAAAAACATTCAGTACTTC. This codes for CASNQDPGVKAKNIQYF.

V usage is TRBV2 and J usage is TRBJ2-5, with TRBD2 identical over 9 bases. The CDR3 spans 13 residues. V shed 10 bases, J shed 5 bases, and the junction held 8 bases outside the gene matches. Germline CDR1 SNHLY, CDR2 FYNNEI. CDR3 in amino acids: CANSGTSMETQYF. The CDR3 coding sequence is TGTGCCAACAGCGGGACTAGCATGGAGACCCAGTACTTC.

Concerning this clonotype: This could be a read error, since a much larger clone is one nucleotide away. The CDR3 sequence is CAISVSRGGEKLFF. As DNA, the CDR3 is TGTGCCATCAGTGTTTCCAGGGGTGGTGAAAAACTGTTTTTT. This sequence joins TRBV2 and TRBJ1-4; a weak D match, TRBD1 (6 bases). The CDR3 consists of 14 residues. Germline assignment: CDR1 SNHLY and CDR2 FYNNEI.

Concerning this clonotype: The junction differs from germline at one of its ends, possibly a read error. This chain uses TRBV13 with TRBJ2-3; 7 positions agree with TRBD2. The CDR3 is 17 amino acids. In germline, CDR1 is PRHDT, CDR2 FYEKMQ (reference sequence). The CDR3 is CTISLGHRGGSTDTQYF. In DNA form, the CDR3 reads TGTACCATCAGCTTAGGACATCGCGGGGGAAGCACAGATACGCAGTACTTT.

A note on this clonotype: One junction end does not reproduce the germline sequence, and a read error may be involved. The chain recombines TRBV7-9 with TRBJ1-2; weak D call: TRBD1 (5 bases). Germline-derived CDR1 and CDR2 are SEHNR and FQNEAQ (reference sequence). This CDR3 comprises 14 residues. The chain's CDR3 is CASRWDGGCHGYTF. The CDR3 region has the DNA TGTGCCAGCAGATGGGACGGGGGGTGTCATGGCTACACATTC.

This clonotype was recorded only once. At one of its ends the junction is not consistent with the germline gene, which may arise from a read error. The chain is built from TRBV4-1 and TRBJ1-1; no clear D gene. Germline V gene data show CDR1 as MGHRA and CDR2 as YSYEKL. This CDR3 spans 15 amino acids. As DNA, the CDR3 is TGCGCCAGCAGCCAATGCAGCGAACAGAACACTAAAGCTTTCTTT. Amino acid sequence: CASSQCSEQNTKAFF.

For this clonotype: The missing conserved phenylalanine or tryptophan at the end of this CDR3 makes a read error likely. The chain combines TRBV6-6 with TRBJ1-1; possible D gene TRBD1, 5 bases. The germline gives CDR1 MNHNY, CDR2 SVGAGI (reference sequence). This CDR3 is built from 15 residues. CDR3 in amino acids: CANSYSAGMNTEAFL. DNA for the CDR3: TGTGCCAACAGTTACTCAGCAGGGATGAACACTGAAGCTTTCTTA.

On this clonotype: The junction shows a germline mismatch at one end, possibly a read error. CDR3 nucleotides: TGTGCCAGCAGTCCCGGGATTAACTATAGCTACACCTTC. Residues: CASSPGINYSYTF. The chain links TRBV11-2 to TRBJ1-2; the D is unclear. Germline CDR1 and CDR2: SGHAT and FQNNGV. The CDR3 runs 13 residues.

DNA of the CDR3: TGTGCCTGGAGTTCCAGGCCTAGCGGGCTTAACAATGAGCAGTTCTTC. Encoded protein: CAWSSRPSGLNNEQFF. This chain connects TRBV30 to TRBJ2-1; TRBD2 matches at 8 bases. V trimming: 2 bases; J trimming: 5 bases; junction bases outside the gene matches: 11. CDR1 and CDR2 from the germline V gene are GTSNPN and SVGIG (reference sequence). The CDR3 has 16 amino acids.

As concerns this clonotype: Since no conserved phenylalanine or tryptophan closes the CDR3, a read error is the likely cause. CDR3 sequence reads: CASSLTGAAQPQHS. The CDR3, as DNA: TGTGCCAGCAGTTTGACAGGGGCAGCGCAGCCCCAGCATTCT. The rearrangement joins TRBV28 to TRBJ1-5, with 8 positions matching TRBD1. This CDR3 is 14 amino acids long. J lost 7 bases, V lost 3 bases, and 5 bases had no gene match. Germline-derived CDR1 and CDR2 are MDHEN and SYDVKM.

A remark on this clonotype: An end of the junction does not agree with germline; a read error may underlie this. This chain uses TRBV30 with TRBJ2-7; 8 nucleotides match TRBD2. Germline loops: CDR1 GTSNPN, CDR2 SVGIG (reference sequence). There are 17 residues in the CDR3. The CDR3 spells CAWSVMHAGGYYGEQYF. In DNA, the CDR3 is TGTGCCTGGAGTGTAATGCACGCGGGGGGCTACTACGGCGAGCAGTATTTC.

In the case of this clonotype: In this CDR3 the conserved last residue, phenylalanine or tryptophan, is missing, so a read error is likely. This chain uses TRBV6-5 with TRBJ2-7, with a weak D call TRBD2 (5 bases). Trimming pared 4 bases from V and 4 bases from J, leaving 8 bases between. CDR3 length: 12 amino acids. Germline V gene lookup returns CDR1 MNHEY and CDR2 SVGAGI. CDR3 sequence (DNA): TGTGCCAGCAGTTCCTCGGGGTACGAGCAGTACTCC. Amino acids: CASSSSGYEQYS.

The chain combines TRBV6-6 with TRBJ1-1; the D is unclear. The CDR3 runs to 15 residues. V lost 4 bases, J lost 0 bases, and 12 bases lay in between. Per germline, CDR1 MNHNY and CDR2 SVGAGI (reference sequence). CDR3: CASSCSAEMNTEAFF. DNA for the CDR3: TGTGCCAGCAGTTGCTCAGCAGAGATGAACACTGAAGCTTTCTTT.

The gene calls are TRBV13 and TRBJ1-1; tentative D call: TRBD1 (6 bases). CDR1 PRHDT and CDR2 FYEKMQ come from the germline V gene (reference sequence). The CDR3 is 13 amino acids. The V end was cut by 4 bases, the J end by 6 bases, with 12 bases between. As DNA, the CDR3 is TGTGCCAGCAGCTCAGGGGTTTCTCCTGAAGCTTTCTTT. Translated, it gives CASSSGVSPEAFF.

The chain carries TRBV10-2 and TRBJ2-7; unclear D gene. Germline loops: CDR1 WSHSY, CDR2 SAAADI. The CDR3 has 13 amino acids. Trimming took off 8 bases at V and 7 bases at J, with 18 bases between the two ends. This CDR3 reads CASGWTLTNEQYF. CDR3 bases: TGCGCCAGCGGATGGACCCTAACCAATGAGCAGTACTTC.

CDR3 protein: CCSSPTGGRGETQYF. Here the CDR3 DNA reads TGTTGCAGCAGCCCGACGGGGGGGAGGGGAGAGACCCAGTACTTC. The rearrangement links TRBV5-4 to TRBJ2-5; 8 nucleotides match TRBD2. Germline V gene data show CDR1 as SGHNT and CDR2 as YYREEE (reference sequence). This CDR3 has 15 residues. The complete variable domain, with remaining parts taken from reference TRBV5-4 and TRBJ2-5, reads ETGVTQSPTHLIKTRGQQVTLRCSSQSGHNTVSWYQQALGQGPQFIFQYYREEENGRGNFPPRFSGLQFPNYSSELNVNALELDDSALYLCCSSPTGGRGETQYFGPGTRLLVL.

Comments on this clonotype: A read error is likely, as this CDR3 ends without the conserved phenylalanine or tryptophan. It is unclear where the CDR3 begins or ends on the DNA, so no DNA is shown, and the CDR3 is as TCRdb lists it. The CDR3 reads CAFTGTGLDEQYS. The V and J genes are TRBV10-3 and TRBJ2-7; the D call in the table, TRBD1, was not verified against the DNA. A total of 13 residues make up the CDR3, ends included. The germline V gene encodes CDR1 ENHRY and CDR2 SYGVKD.

This clonotype was recorded at least ten times. This may be a read error: a much more frequent sequence differs by one nucleotide. The CDR3 does not end in the conserved phenylalanine or tryptophan, so this is likely a read error. The genes are TRBV11-2 and TRBJ1-6; 8 bases align to TRBD1. Per the germline V gene, CDR1 is SGHAT and CDR2 is FQNNGV. The V gene end was trimmed by 5 bases and the J gene end by 8 bases; junction bases not matched to a gene: 8. CDR3 length equals 15 residues. The CDR3 nucleotides are TGTGCCAGCAGCCGCGAGGACAGGGCCTATTCACCCCTCCACTGT. This translates into CASSREDRAYSPLHC.

This clonotype has only a few counts. The conserved phenylalanine or tryptophan is not found at the CDR3 terminus, so this likely reflects a read error. V gene TRBV11-1 combines with J gene TRBJ2-7; D gene ambiguous. Trimming removed 6 bases at V and 9 bases at J, with 18 bases between. Germline CDR1 is SGHAT and CDR2 is FQDESV (reference sequence). CDR3 size: 13 residues. This chain's CDR3 is CASRGKRSYGQYY. In nucleotides, the CDR3 is TGTGCCAGCAGGGGGAAGCGATCCTATGGGCAGTACTAC.

The CDR3 nucleotides read TGTGCCAGCAGTTGGATGGAGACCCAGTACTTC. As protein: CASSWMETQYF. This chain joins TRBV6-6 and TRBJ2-5; the D is unclear. With 4 bases removed from V and 5 bases from J, the gap between germline ends came to 5 bases. The CDR3 loop spans 11 amino acids. Germline-derived CDR1 and CDR2 are MNHNY and SVGAGI (reference sequence).

Of note for this clonotype: A much larger clone differs by one base, so this may be a read error. J is TRBJ1-5 and V is TRBV19; D call uncertain. Between the trimmed V and J ends, which lost 8 bases and 4 bases, there was a span of 12 bases. Germline loops: CDR1 LNHDA, CDR2 SQIVND (reference sequence). There are 13 residues in the CDR3. DNA for the CDR3: TGTGCCAGTGTGAAGGGTGGAAATCAGCCCCAGCATTTT. This gives the protein CASVKGGNQPQHF.

This rearrangement joins TRBV29-1 to TRBJ2-7, with D tentatively TRBD1 or TRBD2 (5 bases each). Between the trimmed V and J ends, which lost 8 bases and 2 bases, there was a span of 25 bases. The CDR3 contains 16 residues. Looked up from germline, CDR1 is SQVTM and CDR2 is ANQGSEA. CDR3 sequence reads: CSTMTSGTYIPYEQYF. The CDR3, as DNA: TGCAGCACCATGACATCTGGGACCTACATTCCCTACGAGCAGTACTTC.

About this clonotype: The junction differs from germline at one of its ends, possibly a read error. The V gene is TRBV5-1, the J gene TRBJ2-2, with D perhaps TRBD1 or TRBD2 (5 bases each). Germline V gene lookup returns CDR1 SGHRS and CDR2 YFSETQ. The CDR3 is made up of 16 amino acids. The CDR3 DNA reads as TGCACCAGCAGCTTGGCGGGCAGGGCCCTTGACGGGGAGCTGTTATTT. This encodes CTSSLAGRALDGELLF.

As to this clonotype: At one boundary the junction diverges from the germline segment, which might be a read error. The chain joins TRBV4-2 to TRBJ1-1; D unclear. The germline gives CDR1 LGHNA, CDR2 YNFKEQ. This CDR3 is built from 11 residues. The CDR3 protein is CAISPEIAAFF. CDR3 sequence (DNA): TGTGCCATCAGCCCGGAAATTGCAGCTTTCTTT.

At least ten counts were recorded for this clonotype. This rearrangement joins TRBV7-9 to TRBJ2-6; D not certain. From germline, CDR1 is SEHNR and CDR2 FQNEAQ (reference sequence). V was pared by 5 bases and J by 1 base, with 9 bases between. The CDR3 spans 15 residues. The CDR3 DNA reads as TGTGCCAGCAGCCAGACGGAATCTGGGGCCAACGTCCTGACTTTC. Amino acids: CASSQTESGANVLTF.

A word on this clonotype: As the CDR3 is not closed by the conserved phenylalanine or tryptophan, this likely results from a read error. The V and J genes are TRBV6-5 and TRBJ2-1; 10 nucleotides align to TRBD2. CDR3 size: 16 residues. In germline, CDR1 is MNHEY, CDR2 SVGAGI. The CDR3 bases are TGTGCCAGCCGTCGAGAGGGACTAGCGCTTTACAATAAGCAGTTCTCC. This codes for CASRREGLALYNKQFS.

A word on this clonotype: One end of the junction fails to match germline, which may point to a read error. V is TRBV6-5 and J is TRBJ1-1, with D hard to call. Germline lookup yields CDR1 MNHEY and CDR2 SVGAGI. The CDR3 sequence is 11 residues long. CDR3 in amino acids: CASSLVTGAFF. CDR3 sequence (DNA): TGTGCCAGCAGTCTGGTGACTGGAGCTTTCTTT.

About this clonotype itself: A junction end diverges from the germline sequence, so it may reflect a read error. This CDR3 reads CASSLRSGQSTGEQFF. The DNA of the CDR3 is TGTGCCAGCAGCCTACGGTCGGGACAGAGCACCGGGGAGCAGTTTTTT. V and J are TRBV11-1 and TRBJ2-2; 7 nucleotides match TRBD1. The CDR3 loop spans 16 amino acids. The germline gives CDR1 SGHAT, CDR2 FQDESV (reference sequence).

The sample holds a few counts of this clonotype. It may be a read error: a sequence one base away is much more abundant. This chain connects TRBV2 to TRBJ2-5; 9 bases align to TRBD2. The CDR3 sequence is 15 residues long. The J segment lost 2 bases and the V segment lost 5 bases, leaving 6 bases of the junction unmatched. Germline V lookup: CDR1 SNHLY, CDR2 FYNNEI. The CDR3 sequence is CASSRLAAVQETQYF. The CDR3 DNA is TGTGCCAGCAGTCGACTAGCGGCTGTGCAAGAGACCCAGTACTTC.

With respect to this clonotype: The conserved final phenylalanine or tryptophan is absent from the CDR3, which likely points to a read error. V and J are TRBV12-3 or TRBV12-4 and TRBJ2-1; tentatively, D is TRBD1 (6 bases). The V end lost 7 bases, the J end lost 10 bases, and 14 bases lay between the germline ends. This CDR3 is built from 12 residues. CDR3 protein: CASTRGDYEQFP. For the CDR3, the DNA is TGTGCCAGCACCAGGGGAGACTACGAGCAGTTCCCC.